The next 27 T cell receptor beta chains were all read from a single sample in a study of T cell responses to AZD1222 COVID-19 vaccine. TCRdb's table, derived via immunoSEQ multiplex PCR, lists solely in-frame clones and lacks some. The repertoire has 200,000 to 250,000 clones, around 94% of them found once; the top ten carry approximately 1.5%. The sample here was peripheral blood, taken 28 days after the second dose of the MenACWY control vaccine. The receptors derive from an adult who received the MenACWY meningococcal vaccine as a control.

The V and J genes are TRBV13 and TRBJ1-2, with 9 bases lining up with TRBD1. The J segment lost 8 bases and the V segment lost 2 bases, leaving 18 bases of the junction unmatched. Germline loops: CDR1 PRHDT, CDR2 FYEKMQ (reference sequence). The CDR3 runs to 18 residues. The CDR3 protein is CASSLTLTGGDATRGYTF. CDR3 nucleotide sequence: TGTGCCAGCAGCTTAACCCTGACAGGGGGAGATGCTACTCGAGGCTACACCTTC.

The chain has TRBV6-9 and TRBJ1-5, with 9 bases matching TRBD1. CDR3 length equals 16 residues. Germline V gene lookup returns CDR1 MNHGY and CDR2 SVAAGI. The J segment lost 4 bases and the V segment lost 8 bases, leaving 12 bases of the junction unmatched. DNA for the CDR3: TGTGCCAGCGGAACTCCCGGGACAGGGTTAAATCAGCCCCAGCATTTT. The encoded protein is CASGTPGTGLNQPQHF.

The chain has TRBV7-9 and TRBJ1-1; D is uncertain. The V gene lost 1 base and the J gene lost 2 bases, with 8 bases spanning the gap. The CDR3 sequence is 14 residues long. CDR1 and CDR2 (germline): SEHNR, FQNEAQ (reference sequence). CDR3 residues: CASSLDQLNTEAFF. Here the CDR3 DNA reads TGTGCCAGCAGCTTAGATCAGCTAAACACTGAAGCTTTCTTT.

This clone was seen only once. The chain joins TRBV13 to TRBJ1-6, with D maybe TRBD1 (5 bases). V lost 1 base to trimming and J lost 7 bases, with 11 bases between them. The CDR3 has 15 amino acids. The germline V gene has CDR1 PRHDT and CDR2 FYEKMQ (reference sequence). The CDR3, as DNA: TGTGCCAGCAGCTTAGTGGGGGGTGGGAATTCACCCCTCCACTTT. Translated, it gives CASSLVGGGNSPLHF.

V is TRBV4-1 and J is TRBJ1-2; no definite D call. The V end lost 4 bases, the J end lost 8 bases, and 20 bases lay between the germline ends. Per the germline V gene, CDR1 is MGHRA and CDR2 is YSYEKL. There are 15 residues in the CDR3. The CDR3 DNA reads TGCGCCAGCAGCCTAGTAGGCGTTAGCATTAGGGGCTACACCTTC. Residues: CASSLVGVSIRGYTF.

This chain joins TRBV6-5 and TRBJ1-3, with D unclear. The CDR3 is made up of 15 amino acids. V was cut by 3 bases and J by 0 bases, with 9 bases left in between. The germline V gene encodes CDR1 MNHEY and CDR2 SVGAGI. The DNA for the CDR3 is TGTGCCAGCAGTTATGGCAGGCGCTCTGGAAACACCATATATTTT. Translating it yields CASSYGRRSGNTIYF.

V and J are TRBV7-9 and TRBJ1-2; the D gene is possibly TRBD1 (6 bases). The V end lost 2 bases, the J end lost 4 bases, and 11 bases lay between the germline ends. This CDR3 spans 14 amino acids. Germline assignment: CDR1 SEHNR and CDR2 FQNEAQ (reference sequence). This chain's CDR3 is CASSLTGSVYGYTF. The CDR3 DNA sequence: TGTGCCAGCAGCTTAACAGGGTCAGTCTATGGCTACACCTTC.

J is TRBJ2-2 and V is TRBV27, with D uncertain. The V end was cut by 4 bases, the J end by 4 bases, with 7 bases between. The germline V gene encodes CDR1 MNHEY and CDR2 SMNVEV (reference sequence). The CDR3 totals 13 residues. The CDR3 sequence is CASSWSITGELFF. DNA for the CDR3: TGTGCCAGCAGTTGGAGTATCACCGGGGAGCTGTTTTTT.

This chain joins TRBV7-2 and TRBJ2-7; 10 bases fit TRBD2. This CDR3 spans 16 amino acids. After removal of 2 bases from V and 2 bases from J, the junction contained 6 bases not matched to a gene. Germline lookup yields CDR1 SGHTA and CDR2 FQGNSA. In nucleotides, the CDR3 is TGTGCCAGCAGCTTATCCAGCGGGGGGGTCCCCTACGAGCAGTACTTC. The encoded protein is CASSLSSGGVPYEQYF.

This chain uses TRBV7-7 with TRBJ2-2; tentative D call: TRBD1 (6 bases). CDR1 and CDR2 from the germline V gene are SSHAT and FNYEAQ (reference sequence). Trimming pared 5 bases from V and 3 bases from J, leaving 7 bases between. CDR3 length: 13 amino acids. CDR3 nucleotide sequence: TGTGCCAGCAGCGGGGGCTACACCGGGGAGCTGTTTTTT. It yields the protein CASSGGYTGELFF.

The J gene is TRBJ2-1, the V gene TRBV7-3, with D tentatively TRBD1 (5 bases). Germline values: CDR1 SGHTA, CDR2 FQGTGA. Trimming stripped 6 bases from V and 5 bases from J, with 14 bases between. This CDR3 spans 14 amino acids. CDR3 nucleotides: TGTGCCAGCAGTCCCGTCAGGGATGACAATGAGCAGTTCTTC. Its protein product is CASSPVRDDNEQFF.

The chain uses TRBV4-1 and TRBJ1-1, with TRBD1 matching 7 bases. The CDR3 consists of 13 residues. V shed 3 bases, J shed 7 bases, and the junction held 5 bases outside the gene matches. From germline, CDR1 is MGHRA and CDR2 YSYEKL. CDR3 region: CASSHSGGSEAFF. The DNA for the CDR3 is TGCGCCAGCAGCCATTCAGGGGGAAGTGAAGCTTTCTTT.

The V and J genes are TRBV14 and TRBJ1-2; perhaps TRBD1 as D (5 bases). Germline CDR1 SGHDN, CDR2 FVKESK. CDR3 length: 14 amino acids. Deletions cut 4 bases from V and 4 bases from J, with 13 bases between. CDR3 bases: TGTGCCAGCAGCCCGAGACTGGGGGGCTATGGCTACACCTTC. Translated, it gives CASSPRLGGYGYTF.

The J gene is TRBJ2-2, the V gene TRBV19; possibly TRBD1 for D (5 bases). V shed 0 bases and J shed 4 bases, with 15 bases lying between them. The CDR3 runs 17 residues. Germline V gene lookup returns CDR1 LNHDA and CDR2 SQIVND (reference sequence). The CDR3 region has the DNA TGTGCCAGTAGTATAGACAGGGTGGGTTATGTCACCGGGGAGCTGTTTTTT. It translates to CASSIDRVGYVTGELFF. Using reference TRBV19 and TRBJ2-2 for the parts outside the CDR3, the full variable domain is DGGITQSPKYLFRKEGQNVTLSCEQNLNHDAMYWYRQDPGQGLRLIYYSQIVNDFQKGDIAEGYSVSREKKESFPLTVTSAQKNPTAFYLCASSIDRVGYVTGELFFGEGSRLTVL.

The rearrangement joins TRBV7-3 to TRBJ2-1; 9 bases map to TRBD2. With 5 bases clipped from V and 4 bases from J, the junction kept 6 bases outside the gene matches. This CDR3 spans 15 amino acids. CDR1 SGHTA and CDR2 FQGTGA come from the germline V gene. The CDR3 is CASSQGTSQYNEQFF. CDR3 sequence (DNA): TGTGCCAGCAGCCAAGGGACTAGCCAGTACAATGAGCAGTTCTTC.

This chain uses TRBV5-1 with TRBJ1-4, with D tentatively TRBD1 (6 bases). Per germline, CDR1 SGHRS and CDR2 YFSETQ. This CDR3 spans 16 amino acids. V lost 3 bases and J lost 6, with 18 bases in between. CDR3 DNA sequence: TGCGCCAGCAGCTCCGGGCGGGGGGCGCGTGATGAAAAACTGTTTTTT. Protein product: CASSSGRGARDEKLFF.

The J gene is TRBJ1-6, the V gene TRBV19; D is unresolved. Germline V CDR1 and CDR2: LNHDA, SQIVND (reference sequence). The CDR3 has 11 residues. V gave up 7 bases and J gave up 14 bases, with 12 bases separating them. The CDR3 loop reads CASKDGWSLHF. The CDR3 nucleotides are TGTGCCAGTAAGGATGGGTGGTCCCTCCACTTT. The full variable domain, in which reference TRBV19 and TRBJ1-6 provide the parts outside the CDR3, is DGGITQSPKYLFRKEGQNVTLSCEQNLNHDAMYWYRQDPGQGLRLIYYSQIVNDFQKGDIAEGYSVSREKKESFPLTVTSAQKNPTAFYLCASKDGWSLHFGNGTRLTVT.

The CDR3 DNA sequence: TGTGCCAGCAGCTTAGATTGGGCGGGACAGTATAATTCACCCCTCCACTTT. Translated: CASSLDWAGQYNSPLHF. V gene TRBV7-9 combines with J gene TRBJ1-6, with 7 bases that match TRBD1. CDR1 and CDR2 from the germline V gene are SEHNR and FQNEAQ (reference sequence). This CDR3 contains 17 residues. V was pared by 1 base and J by 4 bases, with 7 bases of the junction left unmatched. Complete variable domain (other parts from reference TRBV7-9 and TRBJ1-6): DTGVSQNPRHKITKRGQNVTFRCDPISEHNRLYWYRQTLGQGPEFLTYFQNEAQLEKSRLLSDRFSAERPKGSFSTLEIQRTEQGDSAMYLCASSLDWAGQYNSPLHFGNGTRLTVT.

This sequence joins TRBV11-2 and TRBJ1-3; D may be TRBD1 (6 bases). The CDR3 is 15 amino acids. The V end was cut by 5 bases, the J end by 1 base, with 12 bases between. CDR1 and CDR2 (germline): SGHAT, FQNNGV. CDR3 amino acids: CASSPQTGSGNTIYF. As DNA, the CDR3 is TGTGCCAGCAGCCCACAGACAGGATCTGGAAACACCATATATTTT. The whole variable domain, remainder taken from reference TRBV11-2 and TRBJ1-3, is EAGVAQSPRYKIIEKRQSVAFWCNPISGHATLYWYQQILGQGPKLLIQFQNNGVVDDSQLPKDRFSAERLKGVDSTLKIQPAKLEDSAVYLCASSPQTGSGNTIYFGEGSWLTVV.

The chain has TRBV29-1 and TRBJ2-3, with TRBD2 matching 9 bases. V lost 4 bases and J lost 0; bases outside the gene matches: 2. The CDR3 loop spans 14 amino acids. Germline CDR1 SQVTM, CDR2 ANQGSEA. The CDR3 reads CSVVSGGSTDTQYF. The CDR3 nucleotides read TGCAGCGTTGTTAGCGGGGGTAGCACAGATACGCAGTATTTT.

The chain joins TRBV5-1 to TRBJ2-7; 7 positions match TRBD1. V shed 0 bases, J shed 3 bases, and the junction held 6 bases outside the gene matches. CDR1 is SGHRS, CDR2 YFSETQ, per germline. There are 15 residues in the CDR3. As DNA, the CDR3 is TGCGCCAGCAGCTTGGGGGGACAGTCTGGCTACGAGCAGTACTTC. Residues: CASSLGGQSGYEQYF.

V gene TRBV6-1 combines with J gene TRBJ1-2, with a possible D match to TRBD1 (5 bases). The V end was cut by 1 base, the J end by 7 bases, with 13 bases between. Germline CDR1 reads MNHNS; CDR2 reads SASEGT. The CDR3 length is 14 residues. The CDR3 protein is CASSEVGRGSGYTF. The CDR3 region has the DNA TGTGCCAGCAGTGAAGTTGGACGGGGGAGTGGCTACACCTTC.

The rearrangement uses TRBV29-1 and TRBJ2-7; 8 nucleotides align to TRBD1. J lost 3 bases, V lost 2 bases, and 3 bases had no gene match. Germline CDR1 SQVTM, CDR2 ANQGSEA. CDR3 length equals 13 residues. CDR3 amino acids: CSVETGGIYEQYF. The CDR3, as DNA: TGCAGCGTTGAAACAGGGGGTATCTACGAGCAGTACTTC.

The rearrangement uses TRBV27 and TRBJ1-5, with D possibly TRBD1 on 5 matching bases. The V gene lost 1 base and the J gene lost 1 base, with 8 bases spanning the gap. Germline lookup yields CDR1 MNHEY and CDR2 SMNVEV (reference sequence). The length of the CDR3 is 15 residues. CDR3 amino acids: CASSLFEGSNQPQHF. Written as DNA, the CDR3 is TGTGCCAGCAGTTTATTTGAGGGGAGCAATCAGCCCCAGCATTTT.

This clone was seen a handful of times. The V and J genes are TRBV3-1 (or the pseudogene TRBV3-2) and TRBJ1-5; no definite D call. The CDR3 has 14 residues. Trimming shortened V by 2 bases and J by 6 bases, and 11 bases separated the two germline ends. Germline assignment: CDR1 LGHDT and CDR2 YNNKEL (reference sequence). This chain's CDR3 is CASSQQISGQPQHF. In nucleotides, the CDR3 is TGTGCCAGCAGCCAACAGATTTCGGGTCAGCCCCAGCATTTT.

The CDR3, as DNA: TGCGCCAGCAGCTTGGCCGTCCCCACCGGGGAGCTGTTTTTT. Protein product: CASSLAVPTGELFF. The chain couples TRBV5-1 to TRBJ2-2; no clear D. This CDR3 spans 14 amino acids. Trimming left V 0 bases short and J 4 bases short, with 7 bases between. The germline CDR1 and CDR2 sequences are SGHRS and YFSETQ.

This clone came up once. V is TRBV12-3 or TRBV12-4 and J is TRBJ2-1; D is unclear. This CDR3 contains 13 residues. The V gene lost 8 bases and the J gene lost 6 bases, with 14 bases spanning the gap. In DNA, the CDR3 is TGTGCCAGCGGTCGGTCTGATGGCAATGAGCAGTTCTTC. This encodes CASGRSDGNEQFF.